The 20 T cell receptor beta chains below come from one sample, sequenced in a study of CD8+CD57+ T cells in acquired aplastic anemia. The template for TCR beta VDJ and CDR3 sequence profiling was genomic DNA. TCRdb redid the calling of the reads with MiXCR, one entry per CDR3 protein. The sample has approximately 380,000 distinct CDR3 sequences; approximately 70% are singletons. What was sequenced was sorted CD4+, CD8+, or CD8+CD57+ T cells (not recorded which) from PBMCs. Every receptor here comes from a human donor in good health, serving as a control.

This clonotype was counted many times. The rearrangement joins TRBV5-4 to TRBJ1-6, with TRBD1 matching 7 bases. With 6 bases clipped from V and 7 bases from J, the junction kept 13 bases outside the gene matches. The CDR3 has 16 amino acids. CDR1 is SGHNT and CDR2 is YYREEE in the germline V gene (reference sequence). The CDR3 spells CASTLEQGRGNSPLHF. In nucleotides, the CDR3 is TGTGCCAGCACCCTAGAACAGGGGCGTGGGAATTCACCCCTCCACTTT. Looking up the rest from reference TRBV5-4 and TRBJ1-6 gives the full variable domain: ETGVTQSPTHLIKTRGQQVTLRCSSQSGHNTVSWYQQALGQGPQFIFQYYREEENGRGNFPPRFSGLQFPNYSSELNVNALELDDSALYLCASTLEQGRGNSPLHFGNGTRLTVT.

CDR3 coding DNA: TGTGCCAGCAGCTTAATTACCCCCAATCCGCAGTTCTTC. Protein product: CASSLITPNPQFF. The chain recombines TRBV2 with TRBJ2-1; D gene uncertain. The CDR3 covers 13 residues. Germline V gene sequence: CDR1 SNHLY, CDR2 FYNNEI. V shed 6 bases and J shed 12 bases, with 18 bases lying between them.

J is TRBJ2-7 and V is TRBV29-1; TRBD2 might be the D (5 bases). The CDR3 length is 15 residues. V gave up 2 bases and J gave up 5 bases, with 19 bases separating them. CDR1 and CDR2 (germline): SQVTM, ANQGSEA. CDR3 sequence: CSVERLGDTRNEQYF. Here the CDR3 DNA reads TGCAGCGTTGAAAGATTGGGAGATACGCGCAACGAGCAGTACTTC.

J is TRBJ2-4 and V is TRBV5-5; D is uncertain. The J call may be faulty, since TRBJ2-5 better matches the DNA end. The germline CDR1 and CDR2 sequences are SGHKS and YYEKEE (reference sequence). CDR3 length: 15 amino acids. The CDR3 loop is CASSSQESMGETQYF. The CDR3 DNA reads as TGTGCCAGCAGCTCCCAAGAGTCTATGGGGGAGACCCAGTACTTC.

Note on this clonotype: The junction departs from the called germline gene at one end, perhaps through a read error. The chain couples TRBV20-1 to TRBJ1-2; D remains ambiguous. Germline V gene data show CDR1 as DFQATT and CDR2 as SNEGSKA (reference sequence). This CDR3 region has 15 residues. The CDR3, as DNA: TGCAGTGTTAGAGATGCACAGTTAGCTGACTATGGCTACACCTTC. Its translation: CSVRDAQLADYGYTF.

The chain couples TRBV24-1 to TRBJ1-1; no clear D. Trimming cost V 3 bases and J 6 bases, with 13 bases left between them. From germline, CDR1 is KGHDR and CDR2 SFDVKD. The CDR3 extends over 14 amino acids. The CDR3 is CATSDPPIDSEAFF. In nucleotides, the CDR3 is TGTGCCACCAGTGATCCCCCCATAGACTCTGAAGCTTTCTTT.

A word on this clonotype: One base away lies a much larger clone, so this may be a sequencing read error. The rearrangement links TRBV3-1 to TRBJ2-5; a weak D match, TRBD2 (6 bases). The V end lost 0 bases, the J end lost 7 bases, and 15 bases lay between the germline ends. Germline V gene data show CDR1 as LGHDT and CDR2 as YNNKEL (reference sequence). The CDR3 runs 15 residues. The DNA of the CDR3 is TGTGCCAGCAGCCAAGACCTGAGGGGAGGAGGGACCCAGTACTTC. Translation: CASSQDLRGGGTQYF.

About this clonotype: The CDR3 carries no conserved terminal phenylalanine or tryptophan, so it likely arises from a read error. It is unclear where the CDR3 begins or ends on the DNA, so no DNA is shown, and the CDR3 is as TCRdb lists it. This chain uses TRBV2 with TRBJ1-4; the table's D call, TRBD1, has no DNA check behind it. Germline V gene sequence: CDR1 SNHLY, CDR2 FYNNEI. The CDR3 adds up to 15 amino acids, both ends counted. The CDR3 spells CASSSDSAVHGALFS.

This clonotype was counted ten times or more. The chain links TRBV29-1 to TRBJ2-3; possible D gene TRBD1, 6 bases. V was shortened by 5 bases and J by 2 bases, with 11 bases between the two germline ends. The CDR3 loop spans 13 amino acids. Looked up from germline, CDR1 is SQVTM and CDR2 is ANQGSEA. The CDR3 DNA follows: TGCAGCGTTCATGGACAGTACACAGATACGCAGTATTTT. It encodes CSVHGQYTDTQYF.

Concerning this clonotype: This CDR3 is missing its conserved last phenylalanine or tryptophan, likely due to a read error. The limits of the CDR3 on the DNA are not certain, so only TCRdb's listed CDR3 is given. This chain uses TRBV9 with TRBJ2-7; the table gives TRBD1 as D, unverified against the DNA. The CDR3 is 11 amino acids long, termini counted. The germline gives CDR1 SGDLS, CDR2 YYNGEE. The CDR3 reads CASSTNREKVM.

This clonotype is labeled medium-sized (0.01 to 0.1%). The rearrangement uses TRBV6-1 and TRBJ1-2, with 9 positions matching TRBD1. Germline-derived CDR1 and CDR2 are MNHNS and SASEGT. This CDR3 is 14 amino acids long. After removal of 5 bases from V and 3 bases from J, the junction contained 4 bases not matched to a gene. This chain's CDR3 is CASSPDRGDYGYTF. The CDR3 region has the DNA TGTGCCAGCAGTCCTGACAGGGGGGACTATGGCTACACCTTC.

The chain joins TRBV20-1 to TRBJ2-5; D may be TRBD1 (6 bases). Germline CDR1 and CDR2: DFQATT and SNEGSKA (reference sequence). CDR3 size: 13 residues. Trimming shortened V by 5 bases and J by 8 bases, and 18 bases separated the two germline ends. In DNA, the CDR3 is TGCAGTGCTGGCCCGACAGGTCATTCCACCCAGTACTTC. Its protein product is CSAGPTGHSTQYF.

The chain links TRBV7-2 to TRBJ1-4; TRBD1 agrees at 7 bases. CDR1 is SGHTA, CDR2 FQGNSA, per germline. The J segment lost 16 bases and the V segment lost 5 bases, leaving 22 bases of the junction unmatched. This CDR3 spans 16 amino acids. The CDR3 bases are TGTGCCAGCAGCACGCAGGGGGGCTCTGGAAACACCATACAGTTTTTT. Translated, it gives CASSTQGGSGNTIQFF.

This clonotype came up many times. This chain connects TRBV11-2 to TRBJ2-1, with D possibly being TRBD2 (6 bases). In germline, CDR1 is SGHAT, CDR2 FQNNGV. Trimming took off 3 bases at V and 6 bases at J, with 12 bases between the two ends. This CDR3 spans 14 amino acids. The CDR3 protein is CASSFLSGANEQFF. The DNA of the CDR3 is TGTGCCAGCAGCTTTCTGTCGGGAGCCAATGAGCAGTTCTTC.

This clonotype was counted ten times or more. The rearrangement joins TRBV19 to TRBJ1-2, with a possible D match to TRBD1 (6 bases). The CDR3 totals 15 residues. The germline CDR1 and CDR2 sequences are LNHDA and SQIVND (reference sequence). V gave up 5 bases and J gave up 6 bases, with 19 bases separating them. The CDR3 protein is CASSRGRDLGDGYTF. The CDR3 DNA reads as TGTGCCAGTAGTCGGGGGCGAGACTTAGGAGATGGCTACACCTTC. Full variable domain (rest looked up from reference TRBV19 and TRBJ1-2): DGGITQSPKYLFRKEGQNVTLSCEQNLNHDAMYWYRQDPGQGLRLIYYSQIVNDFQKGDIAEGYSVSREKKESFPLTVTSAQKNPTAFYLCASSRGRDLGDGYTFGSGTRLTVV.

To note about this clonotype: One junction end disagrees with the germline gene, perhaps due to a read error. This chain joins TRBV2 and TRBJ1-1, with a weak D call TRBD1 (6 bases). Germline CDR1 reads SNHLY; CDR2 reads FYNNEI. CDR3 length equals 15 residues. The CDR3 loop reads CASSLTTGAGNEPHF. In nucleotides, the CDR3 is TGTGCCAGCAGCTTGACGACAGGAGCTGGCAATGAACCTCACTTT.

This clonotype was picked up many times. V is TRBV10-3 and J is TRBJ2-5; 7 bases agree with TRBD2. Germline trimming cut 4 bases from V and 7 bases from J; bases unmatched to any gene: 3. The CDR3 covers 12 residues. Germline V gene sequence: CDR1 ENHRY, CDR2 SYGVKD. The CDR3 DNA sequence: TGTGCCATCAGTGGGGAGGGAGGGACCCAGTACTTC. It encodes CAISGEGGTQYF.

The V gene is TRBV5-5, the J gene TRBJ2-1, with a tentative D call TRBD1 (6 bases). The CDR3 runs to 15 residues. Trimming shortened V by 6 bases and J by 3 bases, and 16 bases separated the two germline ends. Germline CDR1 SGHKS, CDR2 YYEKEE (reference sequence). The CDR3: CASTNLDRYYNEQFF. The CDR3 DNA sequence: TGTGCCAGCACTAACCTCGACAGGTACTACAATGAGCAGTTCTTC.

This clonotype was seen many times. This chain connects TRBV10-3 to TRBJ2-3; 7 bases fit TRBD2. Germline CDR1 ENHRY, CDR2 SYGVKD. The CDR3 has 15 amino acids. The ends lost 0 bases at V and 5 bases at J; junction bases unmatched: 5. The CDR3 nucleotides read TGTGCCATCAGTGAGTCGAACGGGGGGAGAGATACGCAGTATTTT. This encodes CAISESNGGRDTQYF.

With respect to this clonotype: The junction shows a germline mismatch at one end, possibly a read error. V gene TRBV10-3 combines with J gene TRBJ2-1; a possible D gene is TRBD2 (6 bases). Germline V lookup: CDR1 ENHRY, CDR2 SYGVKD. The CDR3 consists of 11 residues. The DNA of the CDR3 is TGTGCCATCAGCGGGGGTAATGGGCAGTTCTTC. It specifies CAISGGNGQFF.